This TCR beta chain was retrieved from a study of vaccination effects on CD4 cells after COVID-19. Study as a whole: Each participant received a vaccine that was either BNT162b2 or mRNA-1273, given as two doses. Study-level findings and limits: Marked clonal contraction of both clone types appeared late after vaccination. Missing from the study were early post-infection timepoints, and its convalescent patients were few.

Before sequencing, viral peptide pools were used by the ViraFEST assay to expand antigen-specific CD4+ T cells. Culture proceeded for approximately 9 days, and CD4+ T cells were then isolated. The healthy vaccine recipients, who had no prior SARS-CoV-2 infection, showed negative nucleocapsid antibodies. About 2.2 million PBMC per well were cultured with around 9.6 IU/ml IL-2 and approximately 10 ug/ml peptides. Germline V gene data show CDR1 as LNHNV and CDR2 as YYDKDF (reference sequence). The V gene lost 1 base and the J gene lost 3 bases, with 5 bases spanning the gap. The CDR3 is 13 residues long. Comments on this clone: The antigen remains undetermined.

The protocol was immunoSEQ multiplex PCR, while the TCRdb copy is restricted to in-frame clones and leaves out a portion. Of around 79,000 clones listed, 60% to 85% are singletons. The sequenced sample was CD4+ T cells from PBMCs cultured with SARS-CoV-2 spike peptides, obtained before COVID-19 vaccination. The clonotype was recovered from a human donor who received a COVID-19 vaccine. This chain links TRBV15 with TRBJ2-3; D not resolved. This CDR3 is CATSRGFTDTQYF. The CDR3, as DNA: TGTGCCACCAGCAGAGGGTTTACAGATACGCAGTATTTT.